Given below is one T cell receptor beta chain in context. The data were obtained in a study of blood T cell repertoires in COVID-19. Study-level information: The United States, Italy and Spain supplied acute and convalescent COVID-19 samples. T cells, B-cell-depleted T cells, or PBMCs provided the cDNA or gDNA that served as material.

Patients from Seattle were sampled longitudinally, starting during active infection. Original processing methods: Amplifying reference gene primers gave estimates of nucleated cell counts. Sequencing was performed with immunoSEQ multiplex PCR; in TCRdb, only in-frame clones are kept and a portion is missing. The V and J calls and the clone size are those of that table, but D and trimming were determined from the DNA. The table lists about 180,000 clones, 85% to 90% of them singletons. The sample comprised peripheral blood. The receptor's source is a person aged 65 to 79 with COVID-19, enrolled during active disease.

The CDR3 region is CASSPGTGINSNQPQHF. CDR3 coding DNA: TGTGCCAGCTCCCCAGGGACAGGGATTAATAGCAATCAGCCCCAGCATTTT. This chain uses TRBV18 with TRBJ1-5; 9 nucleotides agree with TRBD1. Germline CDR1 KGHSH, CDR2 LQKENI. V was clipped by 6 bases and J by 0 bases; unmatched bases: 9. CDR3 length: 17 amino acids.